This T cell receptor beta chain was retrieved from a study of blood T cell repertoires in COVID-19. Study summary: The samples span acute and convalescent COVID-19 from the United States, Italy and Spain. Nucleic acid was either cDNA or gDNA, and it came from T cells, B-cell-depleted T cells, or PBMCs.

How the authors handled the data: Nucleated cell counts were estimated from reference gene primer amplification. Assay: immunoSEQ multiplex PCR; the TCRdb copy retains only in-frame clones and omits some. From that table come the V and J calls and clone size; the DNA was used to work out D and trimming. The sample lists around 26,000 clones, nearly 95% occurring once. V was pared by 7 bases and J by 9 bases, with 4 bases of the junction left unmatched. Germline V gene sequence: CDR1 MNHEY, CDR2 SVGAGI. The CDR3 is 11 residues long. The chain employs TRBV6-5 and TRBJ1-2, with 8 bases identical to TRBD1. Sequencing was performed on peripheral blood. The sequence came from a human donor in a cohort sampled during active COVID-19. DNA for the CDR3: TGTGCCAGCACCGACAGGGGTAGCTACACCTTC. This sequence encodes CASTDRGSYTF.